This passage covers 10 T cell receptor beta chains from one sample sequenced in a study of CD8 T cells in ankylosing spondylitis. One entry per CDR3 protein, called by TCRdb with MiXCR from the 5' RACE reads. The sample has about 340,000 distinct CDR3 sequences; 6.5% to 10% are singletons. General study points: A motif of eight highly homologous TCR beta variants was seen as apparently characteristic of ankylosing spondylitis blood.

These receptors are not linked to any known antigen. The specimen was blood, either unsorted or a sorted T cell fraction (not recorded which). The receptors come from a male donor with ankylosing spondylitis.

This clonotype was detected many times. CDR3: CASSPSGWTLPLHF. DNA of the CDR3: TGTGCCAGCAGCCCCTCAGGTTGGACTCTGCCCCTCCACTTT. The chain joins TRBV3-1 to TRBJ1-6; D unresolved. CDR1 and CDR2 (germline): LGHDT, YNNKEL (reference sequence). The CDR3 consists of 14 residues. Deletions cut 4 bases from V and 13 bases from J, with 17 bases between. Full variable domain (remainder filled in from reference TRBV3-1 and TRBJ1-6): DTAVSQTPKYLVTQMGNDKSIKCEQNLGHDTMYWYKQDSKKFLKIMFSYNNKELIINETVPNRFSPKSPDKAHLNLHINSLELGDSAVYFCASSPSGWTLPLHFGNGTRLTVT.

The rearrangement joins TRBV10-3 to TRBJ2-5; 15 nucleotides line up with TRBD2. Trimming at V came to 0 bases and at J to 4 bases, leaving 6 bases not matched to a gene. This CDR3 region has 18 residues. The germline CDR1 and CDR2 sequences are ENHRY and SYGVKD. The CDR3 sequence: CAISESGLAGGEGETQYF. The DNA for the CDR3 is TGTGCCATCAGTGAGTCCGGACTAGCGGGAGGGGAAGGAGAGACCCAGTACTTC.

The rearrangement uses TRBV24-1 and TRBJ2-2; D perhaps matches TRBD2 (5 bases). The CDR3 has 14 residues. Trimming removed 1 base at V and 7 bases at J, with 9 bases between. Germline V gene lookup returns CDR1 KGHDR and CDR2 SFDVKD. The DNA for the CDR3 is TGTGCCACCAGTGATTTCGTACGGGGCGGGGAGCTGTTTTTT. Encoded protein: CATSDFVRGGELFF.

The rearrangement uses TRBV6-1 and TRBJ2-7; D tentatively reads TRBD1 or TRBD2 (5 bases each). V was pared by 6 bases and J by 3 bases, with 15 bases between. Germline loops: CDR1 MNHNS, CDR2 SASEGT. This CDR3 is 14 amino acids long. The CDR3, as DNA: TGTGCCAGCAGCCCCCGGGACGGACACTACGAGCAGTACTTC. It yields the protein CASSPRDGHYEQYF.

This clonotype was counted a few times. The genes are TRBV20-1 and TRBJ2-5, with D possibly TRBD2 on 5 matching bases. Trimming removed 5 bases at V and 2 bases at J, with 9 bases between. Germline V gene lookup returns CDR1 DFQATT and CDR2 SNEGSKA (reference sequence). The CDR3 totals 12 residues. In DNA form, the CDR3 reads TGCAGTGCTGCGTGGAGGCAAGAGACCCAGTACTTC. Its protein product is CSAAWRQETQYF.

This clonotype was found many times. The chain employs TRBV29-1 and TRBJ2-1; no clear D. In germline, CDR1 is SQVTM, CDR2 ANQGSEA. The CDR3 loop spans 13 amino acids. Trimming shortened V by 4 bases and J by 2 bases, and 9 bases separated the two germline ends. CDR3 sequence (DNA): TGCAGCGTTGTCGTTAGGACCTACAATGAGCAGTTCTTC. Residues: CSVVVRTYNEQFF.

This clonotype occurred many times. CDR3 DNA sequence: TGCAGTGCTACCATAGGAGGGGGGTCGCCAGATACGCAGTATTTT. Its protein product is CSATIGGGSPDTQYF. The rearrangement joins TRBV20-1 to TRBJ2-3; D may match TRBD1 or TRBD2 (6 bases each). The CDR3 totals 15 residues. The V and J ends lost 4 bases and 4 bases respectively, with 18 bases between them. CDR1 and CDR2 (germline): DFQATT, SNEGSKA (reference sequence).

The rearrangement joins TRBV7-3 to TRBJ2-3; 10 bases line up with TRBD2. CDR3 length equals 20 residues. The V gene's germline CDR1 is SGHTA and CDR2 FQGTGA. V was clipped by 5 bases and J by 4 bases; unmatched bases: 21. CDR3 nucleotides: TGTGCCAGCAGCCCCACTCCCCGGAGCGGGAGGGCCCAAGTAGCAGATACGCAGTATTTT. Encoded protein: CASSPTPRSGRAQVADTQYF.

This clonotype was counted a few times. The rearrangement links TRBV20-1 to TRBJ2-2, with D possibly matching TRBD1 (6 bases). V was trimmed by 5 bases and J by 5 bases, leaving 12 bases between them. CDR1 is DFQATT, CDR2 SNEGSKA, per germline (reference sequence). The CDR3 runs to 13 residues. CDR3 amino acids: CSAGRQDTGELFF. The DNA for the CDR3 is TGCAGTGCTGGACGACAGGATACCGGGGAGCTGTTTTTT.

The chain's CDR3 is CASSESVQGYGYTF. The CDR3 coding sequence is TGTGCCAGCAGTGAAAGCGTCCAGGGGTATGGCTACACCTTC. The rearrangement uses TRBV2 and TRBJ1-2, with a tentative D call TRBD1 (6 bases). This CDR3 spans 14 amino acids. V lost 2 bases and J 5 bases, leaving 12 bases between the germline ends. Germline assignment: CDR1 SNHLY and CDR2 FYNNEI. Complete variable domain (other parts from reference TRBV2 and TRBJ1-2): EPEVTQTPSHQVTQMGQEVILRCVPISNHLYFYWYRQILGQKVEFLVSFYNNEISEKSEIFDDQFSVERPDGSNFTLKIRSTKLEDSAMYFCASSESVQGYGYTFGSGTRLTVV.